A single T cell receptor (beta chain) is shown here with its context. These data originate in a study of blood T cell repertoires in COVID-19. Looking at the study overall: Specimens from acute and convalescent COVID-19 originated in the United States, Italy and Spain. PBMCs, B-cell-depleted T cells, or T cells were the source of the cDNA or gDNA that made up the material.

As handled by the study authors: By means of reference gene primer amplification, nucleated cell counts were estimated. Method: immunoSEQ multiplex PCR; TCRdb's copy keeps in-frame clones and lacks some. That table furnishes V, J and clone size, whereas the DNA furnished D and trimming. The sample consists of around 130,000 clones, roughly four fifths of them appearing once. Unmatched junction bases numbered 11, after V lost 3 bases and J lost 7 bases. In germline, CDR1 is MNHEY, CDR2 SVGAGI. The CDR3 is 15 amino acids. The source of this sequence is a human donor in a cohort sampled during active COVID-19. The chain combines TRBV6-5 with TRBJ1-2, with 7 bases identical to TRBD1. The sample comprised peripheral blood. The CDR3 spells CASSYRDSGLGGYTF. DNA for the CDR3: TGTGCCAGCAGTTATCGGGACAGCGGCTTGGGTGGCTACACCTTC.